The 24 T cell receptor beta chains below were found in one sample sequenced in a study of OX40 agonist ivuxolimab in advanced cancers. Assay: immunoSEQ multiplex PCR; the TCRdb copy retains only in-frame clones and omits some. The sample records more than 60,000 clones, 87% being singletons. The sample in question was CD4+ or CD8+ T cells sorted from blood, obtained in a trial of the OX40 agonist ivuxolimab. These receptors all stem from an adult with an advanced solid tumor such as melanoma, head and neck, liver or kidney cancer.

The chain is built from TRBV2 and TRBJ2-7; 8 nucleotides match TRBD1. Per germline, CDR1 SNHLY and CDR2 FYNNEI. CDR3 length: 12 residues. Trimming cost V 4 bases and J 5 bases; bases outside gene matches: 1. The CDR3 protein is CASSGTGNEQYF. The CDR3 nucleotides are TGTGCCAGCAGTGGGACAGGGAACGAGCAGTACTTC.

There are a few counts of this clone. The rearrangement uses TRBV10-2 and TRBJ2-6; D is unresolved. The CDR3 is made up of 13 amino acids. Germline CDR1 and CDR2: WSHSY and SAAADI. V was shortened by 11 bases and J by 0 bases, with 8 bases between the two germline ends. CDR3 nucleotides: TGCGCCCTCCGGAGCTCTGGGGCCAACGTCCTGACTTTC. Its protein is CALRSSGANVLTF.

The table lists this clone with a few counts. The rearrangement uses TRBV27 and TRBJ1-1, with D unclear. Germline loops: CDR1 MNHEY, CDR2 SMNVEV (reference sequence). Trimming took off 1 base at V and 0 bases at J, with 3 bases between the two ends. There are 13 residues in the CDR3. CDR3: CASSLFVNTEAFF. The CDR3 bases are TGTGCCAGCAGTTTATTCGTGAACACTGAAGCTTTCTTT.

The gene calls are TRBV7-3 and TRBJ2-1, with 8 bases identical to TRBD1. Germline trimming cut 0 bases from V and 7 bases from J; bases unmatched to any gene: 11. The CDR3 consists of 17 residues. CDR1 and CDR2 from the germline V gene are SGHTA and FQGTGA. CDR3 DNA sequence: TGTGCCAGCAGCTTAACGAGACACGACAGGGGCGGGAATGAGCAGTTCTTC. Its translation: CASSLTRHDRGGNEQFF.

The chain uses TRBV18 and TRBJ1-4; 10 nucleotides match TRBD1. The length of the CDR3 is 15 residues. Germline V gene sequence: CDR1 KGHSH, CDR2 LQKENI. Unmatched junction bases numbered 0, after V lost 0 bases and J lost 5 bases. The CDR3 DNA sequence: TGTGCCAGCTCACCACCGGGACAGGGGAATGAAAAACTGTTTTTT. Amino acid sequence: CASSPPGQGNEKLFF.

This clone was counted a few times. The DNA for the CDR3 is TGTGCCAGCAGCCTCGGACAGCGGGAGTCATTCGACAATGAGCAGTTCTTC. Translation: CASSLGQRESFDNEQFF. The genes are TRBV11-3 and TRBJ2-1; TRBD2 aligns across 8 bases. V was pared by 5 bases and J by 5 bases, with 14 bases of the junction left unmatched. The germline V gene encodes CDR1 SGHNT and CDR2 YENEEA. This CDR3 has 17 amino acids.

The count of this clone is one. The V call is TRBV5-1, the J call TRBJ1-1; tentative D call: TRBD1 (6 bases). The CDR3 extends over 13 amino acids. Germline CDR1 SGHRS, CDR2 YFSETQ. Trimming pared 4 bases from V and 8 bases from J, leaving 15 bases between. The CDR3 DNA sequence: TGCGCCAGCAGCGGGACGACAGGCGGGGAAGCTTTCTTT. It translates to CASSGTTGGEAFF.

The table lists this clone with a count of one. CDR3 sequence reads: CASSLSGWERETQYF. CDR3 nucleotides: TGCGCCAGCAGCCTCTCAGGGTGGGAGAGAGAGACCCAGTACTTC. J is TRBJ2-5 and V is TRBV4-1; D may correspond to TRBD1 or TRBD2 (5 bases each). This CDR3 spans 15 amino acids. Trimming removed 4 bases from V and 4 bases from J, with 16 bases in between. Looked up from germline, CDR1 is MGHRA and CDR2 is YSYEKL.

CDR3 nucleotides: TGCGCCAGCAGCGATGTTGGACAGGGTGCTTCCACGCAGTATTTT. Protein: CASSDVGQGASTQYF. The chain is built from TRBV4-3 and TRBJ2-3, with TRBD1 matching 8 bases. J was trimmed by 9 bases and V by 5 bases; bases with no gene match: 13. The CDR3 is made up of 15 amino acids. The germline gives CDR1 LGHNA, CDR2 YSLEER.

This chain connects TRBV20-1 to TRBJ2-7; D possibly corresponds to TRBD2 (6 bases). This CDR3 contains 11 residues. The ends were cut back, 4 bases at V and 6 bases at J, with 10 bases in the middle. In germline, CDR1 is DFQATT, CDR2 SNEGSKA (reference sequence). The CDR3 spells CSAIPSVEQYF. For the CDR3, the DNA is TGCAGTGCTATCCCTAGCGTCGAGCAGTACTTC.

The chain links TRBV6-5 to TRBJ2-7; TRBD2 agrees at 11 bases. V shed 2 bases and J 4 bases; nucleotides not matched to a gene: 1. The CDR3 has 14 amino acids. From germline, CDR1 is MNHEY and CDR2 SVGAGI. CDR3 amino acids: CASSYRTSGYEQYF. Here the CDR3 DNA reads TGTGCCAGCAGTTACCGGACTAGCGGGTACGAGCAGTACTTC.

DNA of the CDR3: TGTGCCAGCAGCTCCCCGACAGGGGGTATTGGGTTTACAGATACGCAGTATTTT. Translation gives CASSSPTGGIGFTDTQYF. The chain links TRBV4-2 to TRBJ2-3; 9 bases align to TRBD1. CDR1 is LGHNA, CDR2 YNFKEQ, per germline. The length of the CDR3 is 18 residues. The V segment lost 5 bases and the J segment 3 bases; nucleotides outside the gene matches: 15.

This clone has only one observation. The chain carries TRBV28 and TRBJ1-2, with D tentatively TRBD1 (5 bases). Trimming left V 8 bases short and J 0 bases short, with 16 bases between. In germline, CDR1 is MDHEN, CDR2 SYDVKM. The length of the CDR3 is 15 residues. The CDR3 here is CASEEAGKANYGYTF. In DNA, the CDR3 is TGTGCCAGCGAGGAGGCAGGGAAAGCTAACTATGGCTACACCTTC.

V and J are TRBV9 and TRBJ2-7; D gene uncertain. The CDR3 runs to 12 residues. Germline V lookup: CDR1 SGDLS, CDR2 YYNGEE. The germline V and J ends were trimmed by 5 bases and 6 bases, with 12 bases remaining between them. As DNA, the CDR3 is TGTGCCAGCAGTCGTAGTTGGGGCGAGCAGTACTTC. Translation: CASSRSWGEQYF.

V is TRBV4-2 and J is TRBJ1-4, with 7 nucleotides matching TRBD1. This CDR3 region has 17 residues. Germline V gene lookup returns CDR1 LGHNA and CDR2 YNFKEQ. J gave up 4 bases and V 4 bases, and 12 bases lay outside the gene matches. The CDR3 DNA sequence: TGTGCCAGCAGCCCACTCGGGGGACAGAACTATAATGAAAAACTGTTTTTT. Encoded protein: CASSPLGGQNYNEKLFF.

The chain employs TRBV2 and TRBJ1-5; TRBD1 aligns across 12 bases. J gave up 6 bases and V 7 bases, and 7 bases lay outside the gene matches. CDR1 is SNHLY and CDR2 is FYNNEI in the germline V gene. CDR3 length equals 15 residues. CDR3 residues: CASKIGTGGLQPQHF. In DNA form, the CDR3 reads TGTGCCAGCAAAATTGGGACAGGGGGCCTTCAGCCCCAGCATTTT.

V usage is TRBV5-1 and J usage is TRBJ2-3, with 10 bases that match TRBD2. The CDR3 consists of 15 residues. CDR1 SGHRS and CDR2 YFSETQ come from the germline V gene. The ends lost 0 bases at V and 4 bases at J; junction bases unmatched: 2. The DNA of the CDR3 is TGCGCCAGCAGCTTGGGGGGACTAGCGTCAGATACGCAGTATTTT. It encodes CASSLGGLASDTQYF. Looking up the rest from reference TRBV5-1 and TRBJ2-3 gives the full variable domain: KAGVTQTPRYLIKTRGQQVTLSCSPISGHRSVSWYQQTPGQGLQFLFEYFSETQRNKGNFPGRFSGRQFSNSRSEMNVSTLELGDSALYLCASSLGGLASDTQYFGPGTRLTVL.

This chain joins TRBV10-1 and TRBJ2-7; tentatively, D is TRBD1 (5 bases). CDR1 WNHNN and CDR2 SYGVQD come from the germline V gene (reference sequence). V was cut by 2 bases and J by 4 bases, with 15 bases left in between. The CDR3 totals 15 residues. CDR3 sequence: CASSEGHSDSYEQYF. The DNA of the CDR3 is TGCGCCAGCAGTGAGGGACATTCCGACAGTTACGAGCAGTACTTC.

This sequence joins TRBV7-2 and TRBJ1-2, with unresolved D. Germline CDR1 and CDR2: SGHTA and FQGNSA. V lost 1 base and J 4 bases, leaving 7 bases between the germline ends. The CDR3 sequence is 13 residues long. CDR3 in DNA: TGTGCCAGCAGCTTAGTGAGGTCCTATGGCTACACCTTC. The encoded protein is CASSLVRSYGYTF.

The rearrangement links TRBV7-2 to TRBJ1-4; 7 nucleotides align to TRBD1. CDR3 length: 15 amino acids. With 5 bases clipped from V and 0 bases from J, the junction kept 3 bases outside the gene matches. CDR1 and CDR2 from the germline V gene are SGHTA and FQGNSA. CDR3 residues: CASSRDSSTNEKLFF. CDR3 coding DNA: TGTGCCAGCAGCCGGGACAGCTCAACTAATGAAAAACTGTTTTTT.

The chain uses TRBV21-1 and TRBJ2-7. TRBV21-1 is flagged as a pseudogene. The CDR3 extends over 15 amino acids. CDR3: CASSKRKGLFYEQYF. Here the CDR3 DNA reads TGTGCCAGCAGCAAAAGGAAGGGTTTGTTTTACGAGCAGTACTTC.

V usage is TRBV28 and J usage is TRBJ1-4; 9 bases fit TRBD1. CDR1 is MDHEN and CDR2 is SYDVKM in the germline V gene. The CDR3 is made up of 15 amino acids. V shed 4 bases, J shed 6 bases, and the junction held 6 bases outside the gene matches. CDR3 coding DNA: TGTGCCAGCAGTTCCCTAGGGACAGGGTATGAAAAACTGTTTTTT. This sequence encodes CASSSLGTGYEKLFF.

This clone has just one count. This chain connects TRBV27 to TRBJ1-4, with 9 bases matching TRBD1. The CDR3 is 15 amino acids. Germline values: CDR1 MNHEY, CDR2 SMNVEV (reference sequence). The V gene end was trimmed by 5 bases and the J gene end by 6 bases; junction bases not matched to a gene: 7. CDR3 sequence reads: CASSRGQGFYEKLFF. CDR3 in DNA: TGTGCCAGCAGTCGCGGACAGGGGTTCTATGAAAAACTGTTTTTT.

The genes are TRBV5-1 and TRBJ1-1; weak D call: TRBD1 (5 bases). Germline V lookup: CDR1 SGHRS, CDR2 YFSETQ. This CDR3 has 14 amino acids. Trimming removed 0 bases from V and 1 base from J, with 7 bases in between. In DNA, the CDR3 is TGCGCCAGCAGCTTGGGGACATCGAACACTGAAGCTTTCTTT. Translated, it gives CASSLGTSNTEAFF.